This TCR beta chain appears in the sequencing data of a study of blood T cell repertoires in COVID-19 (dated by TCRdb to the early 2020s). Turning to the overall study: Samples covering the acute and convalescent phases of COVID-19 were provided by collaborators in the United States, Italy and Spain. Sample metadata almost always included a de-identified subject ID, COVID-19 status, age in years and sex. The repertoires were released in a freely available public database intended as a resource for research on the immune response to SARS-CoV-2. The dataset comprised deeply sampled blood TCRbeta repertoires from subjects exposed to, actively infected with, or recovered from COVID-19. Where HLA class I and class II types were available, the types were taken from metadata supplied by the sample provider, not from assay-based typing. The samples were drawn from the first 160 participants of the ongoing ImmuneRACE study and from about 1,200 subjects provided by 6 global collaborators. The prospective study material was composed of cDNA or gDNA derived from T cells, B-cell-depleted T cells, or PBMCs.

The immunoSEQ Assay, a bias-controlled multiplex PCR, was used to amplify TCRbeta CDR3 regions from genomic DNA. As for how the authors treated the data: Within the assay, amplification of reference gene primers was used to estimate how many nucleated cells each sample contained. To quantify the absolute abundance of each unique TCRbeta CDR3 rearrangement, sequence reads were collapsed and filtered. For each sample, productive Simpson clonality was calculated as the square root of Simpson's diversity index over productive rearrangements. Imported from immuneACCESS, the table was reduced by TCRdb to in-frame sequences with V and J called. These copies leave out some clones; in studies compared against another copy, an unresolved V gene accounts for under half, and the cause of the remainder is not known. V, J and clone size are taken as reported in that table, and D and trimming were inferred from the DNA itself. For this sample the table gives around 170,000 clones, of which around 83% were detected only once. The leading ten clones occupy 5.5% to 8% of the sample.

Note on this clone: This clone's antigen is unknown. No base quality information exists; no much larger clone differs at one position.

Whole blood was collected in K2EDTA tubes by collaborating institutions according to the institutions' own protocols. Collaborator samples were shipped for TCRbeta analysis as frozen whole blood, isolated PBMCs, or DNA extracted from either sample type. Including the terminal cysteine and phenylalanine, the CDR3 comprises 15 residues. Of all the DNA, just the CDR3 is kept, 45 bases in frame from base 1. Relative to germline, V is missing 5 bases and J is missing 7 bases, with 6 bases of the junction outside any gene match. CDR1 and CDR2, per the germline V gene (reference sequence), are LNHDA and SQIVND. The paper's findings and limits, for the study overall: The quantity of clinical and demographic metadata differed by source and by participant and was supplied without curation.

Rearrangement joined TRBV19 to TRBJ1-4; 11 bases in between match TRBD1. The TCR comes from a man aged 45 to 65 with active or convalescent COVID-19. Material: peripheral blood. At the DNA level, the sequence is TGTGCCAGTAGTTCCGGGACAGGGGGTGTTGAAAAACTGTTTTTT. This encodes CASSSGTGGVEKLFF.